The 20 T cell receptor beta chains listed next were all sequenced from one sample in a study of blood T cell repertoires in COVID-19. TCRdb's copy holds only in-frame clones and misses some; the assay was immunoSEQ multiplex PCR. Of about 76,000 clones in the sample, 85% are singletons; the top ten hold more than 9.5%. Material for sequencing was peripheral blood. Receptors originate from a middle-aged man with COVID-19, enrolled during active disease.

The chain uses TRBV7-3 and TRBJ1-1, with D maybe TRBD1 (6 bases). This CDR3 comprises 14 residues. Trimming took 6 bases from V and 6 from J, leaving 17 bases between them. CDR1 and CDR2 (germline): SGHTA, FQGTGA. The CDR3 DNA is TGTGCCAGCAGGGTAGGGGGAAGTTTCGCTGAAGCTTTCTTT. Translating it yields CASRVGGSFAEAFF.

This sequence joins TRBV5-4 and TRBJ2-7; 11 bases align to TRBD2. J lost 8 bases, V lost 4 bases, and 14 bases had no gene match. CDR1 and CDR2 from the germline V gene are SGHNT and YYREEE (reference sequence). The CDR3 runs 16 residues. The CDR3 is CASSPGGLAGGGQQYF. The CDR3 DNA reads TGTGCCAGCAGCCCTGGGGGCCTAGCGGGAGGAGGACAGCAGTACTTC.

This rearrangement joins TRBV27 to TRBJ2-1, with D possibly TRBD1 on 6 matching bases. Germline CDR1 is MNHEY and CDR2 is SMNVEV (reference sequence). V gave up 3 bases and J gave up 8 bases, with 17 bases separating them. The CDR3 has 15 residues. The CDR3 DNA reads TGTGCCAGCAGTTTCTGGGGGAACCGACAGGATGAGCAGTTCTTC. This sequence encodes CASSFWGNRQDEQFF.

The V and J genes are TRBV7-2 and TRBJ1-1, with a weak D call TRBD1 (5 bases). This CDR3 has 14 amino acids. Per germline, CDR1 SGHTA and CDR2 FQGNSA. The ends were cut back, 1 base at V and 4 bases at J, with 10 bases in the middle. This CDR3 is CASSLDYGGTEAFF. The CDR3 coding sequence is TGTGCCAGCAGCTTAGATTACGGGGGCACTGAAGCTTTCTTT.

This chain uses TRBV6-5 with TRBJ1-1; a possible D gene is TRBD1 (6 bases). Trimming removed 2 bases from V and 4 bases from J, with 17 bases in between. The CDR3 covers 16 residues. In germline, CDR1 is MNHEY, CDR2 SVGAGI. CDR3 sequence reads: CASSYTPTGPGTEAFF. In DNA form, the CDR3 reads TGTGCCAGCAGTTACACCCCGACAGGCCCGGGCACTGAAGCTTTCTTT.

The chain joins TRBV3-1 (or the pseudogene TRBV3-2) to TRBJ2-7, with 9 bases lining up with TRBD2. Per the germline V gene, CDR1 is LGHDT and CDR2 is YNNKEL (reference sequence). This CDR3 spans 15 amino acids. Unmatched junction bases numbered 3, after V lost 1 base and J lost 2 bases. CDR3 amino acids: CASSQALAGAYEQYF. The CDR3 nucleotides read TGTGCCAGCAGCCAAGCACTAGCGGGTGCCTACGAGCAGTACTTC.

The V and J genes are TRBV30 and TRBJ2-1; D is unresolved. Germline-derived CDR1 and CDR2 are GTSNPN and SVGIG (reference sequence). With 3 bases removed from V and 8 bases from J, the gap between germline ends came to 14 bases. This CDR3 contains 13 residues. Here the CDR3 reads CAWRTVSTDEQFF. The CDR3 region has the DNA TGTGCCTGGAGGACTGTGAGCACGGATGAGCAGTTCTTC.

The CDR3 loop reads CAWSVDRLNSPLHF. The CDR3, as DNA: TGTGCCTGGAGTGTAGACAGACTTAATTCACCCCTCCACTTT. This chain joins TRBV30 and TRBJ1-6, with D maybe TRBD1 (5 bases). Trimming cost V 0 bases and J 6 bases, with 9 bases left between them. The length of the CDR3 is 14 residues. The germline V gene has CDR1 GTSNPN and CDR2 SVGIG (reference sequence). Variable domain in full (rest from reference TRBV30 and TRBJ1-6): SQTIHQWPATLVQPVGSPLSLECTVEGTSNPNLYWYRQAAGRGLQLLFYSVGIGQISSEVPQNLSASRPQDRQFILSSKKLLLSDSGFYLCAWSVDRLNSPLHFGNGTRLTVT.

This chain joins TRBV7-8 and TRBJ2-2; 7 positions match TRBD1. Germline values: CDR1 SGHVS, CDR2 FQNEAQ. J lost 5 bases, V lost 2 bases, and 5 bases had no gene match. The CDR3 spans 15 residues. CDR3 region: CASSLSGGKTGELFF. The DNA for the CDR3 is TGTGCCAGCAGCTTATCAGGGGGAAAAACCGGGGAGCTGTTTTTT.

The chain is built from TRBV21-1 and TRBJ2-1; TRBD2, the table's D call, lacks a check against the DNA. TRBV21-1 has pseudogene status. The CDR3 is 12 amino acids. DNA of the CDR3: TGTGCCAGCGGGAGAACTTACAATGAGCAGTTCTTC. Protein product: CASGRTYNEQFF.

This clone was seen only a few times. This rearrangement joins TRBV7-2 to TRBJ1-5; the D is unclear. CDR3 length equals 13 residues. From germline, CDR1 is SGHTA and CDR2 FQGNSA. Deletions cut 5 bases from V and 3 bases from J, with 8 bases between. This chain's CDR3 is CASSPGVNQPQHF. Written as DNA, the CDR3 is TGTGCCAGCAGCCCCGGGGTCAATCAGCCCCAGCATTTT.

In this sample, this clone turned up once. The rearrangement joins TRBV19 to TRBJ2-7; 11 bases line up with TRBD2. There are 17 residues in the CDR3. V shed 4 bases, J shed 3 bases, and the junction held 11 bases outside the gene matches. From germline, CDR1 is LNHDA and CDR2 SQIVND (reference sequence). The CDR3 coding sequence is TGTGCCAGTAGTACGACTAGCGGGGAGCACCGGGTCTACGAGCAGTACTTC. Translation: CASSTTSGEHRVYEQYF.

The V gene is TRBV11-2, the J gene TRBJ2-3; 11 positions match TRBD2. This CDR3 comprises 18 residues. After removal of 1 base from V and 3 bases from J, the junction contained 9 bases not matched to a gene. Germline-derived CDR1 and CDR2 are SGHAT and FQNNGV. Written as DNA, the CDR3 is TGTGCCAGCAGCTTAGTTGGAACTAGCGGGAGTTTAACAGATACGCAGTATTTT. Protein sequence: CASSLVGTSGSLTDTQYF.

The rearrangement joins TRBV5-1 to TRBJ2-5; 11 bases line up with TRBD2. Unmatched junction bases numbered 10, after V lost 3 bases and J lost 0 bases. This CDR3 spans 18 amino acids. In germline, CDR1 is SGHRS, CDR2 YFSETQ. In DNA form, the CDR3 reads TGCGCCAGCAGCTGGGGGACTAGCGGAAGCCCCAACCAAGAGACCCAGTACTTC. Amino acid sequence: CASSWGTSGSPNQETQYF.

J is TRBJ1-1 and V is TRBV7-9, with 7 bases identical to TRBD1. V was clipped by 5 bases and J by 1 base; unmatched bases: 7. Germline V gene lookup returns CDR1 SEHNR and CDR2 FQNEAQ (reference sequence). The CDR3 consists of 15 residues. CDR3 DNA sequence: TGTGCCAGCAGCACGTGGGACAGTACGAACACTGAAGCTTTCTTT. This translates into CASSTWDSTNTEAFF.

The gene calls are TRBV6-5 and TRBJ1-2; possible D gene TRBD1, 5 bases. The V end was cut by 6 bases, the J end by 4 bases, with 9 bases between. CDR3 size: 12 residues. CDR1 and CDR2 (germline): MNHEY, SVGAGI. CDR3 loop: CASRKGAYGYTF. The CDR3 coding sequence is TGTGCCAGCAGGAAAGGGGCCTATGGCTACACCTTC.

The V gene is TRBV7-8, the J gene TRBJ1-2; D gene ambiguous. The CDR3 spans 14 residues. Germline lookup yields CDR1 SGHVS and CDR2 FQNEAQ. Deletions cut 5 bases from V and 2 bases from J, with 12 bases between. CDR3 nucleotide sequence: TGTGCCAGCAGCCAGGACTGGGTCAACTATGGCTACACCTTC. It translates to CASSQDWVNYGYTF.

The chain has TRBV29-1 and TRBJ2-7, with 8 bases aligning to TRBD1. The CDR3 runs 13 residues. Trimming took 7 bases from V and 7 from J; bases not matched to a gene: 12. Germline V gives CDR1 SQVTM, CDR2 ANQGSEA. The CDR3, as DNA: TGCAGCGGCAGGGGGCGGTACGGTGGGGAGCAGTACTTC. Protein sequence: CSGRGRYGGEQYF.

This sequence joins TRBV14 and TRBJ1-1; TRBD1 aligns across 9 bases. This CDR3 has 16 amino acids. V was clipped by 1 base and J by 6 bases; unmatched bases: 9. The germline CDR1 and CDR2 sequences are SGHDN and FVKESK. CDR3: CASSQAWGTGRPEAFF. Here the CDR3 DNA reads TGTGCCAGCAGCCAAGCTTGGGGGACAGGGAGGCCTGAAGCTTTCTTT.

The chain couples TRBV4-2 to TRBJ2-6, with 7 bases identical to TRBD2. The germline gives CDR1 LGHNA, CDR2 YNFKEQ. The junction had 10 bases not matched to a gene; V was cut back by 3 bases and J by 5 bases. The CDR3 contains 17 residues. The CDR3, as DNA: TGTGCCAGCAGCCAGACTAGCAAGGCTCTGTGGGCCAACGTCCTGACTTTC. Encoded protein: CASSQTSKALWANVLTF.